This T cell receptor (beta chain) was captured in a study of metastatic and nonmetastatic thyroid tumors. The wider study: Both malignant and benign thyroid patients supplied peripheral blood and tumor or nodule tissue samples, across which the repertoires of these patients were then compared.

Thyroid surgery took place with no prior treatment in any patient. General observations from the study: Reportedly, malignant thyroid tumors had significantly higher TCR beta diversity than benign nodules, in blood and tumor.

Per the original data handling: Between-group CDR3 differences, defined by clinicopathological status, yielded a distant-metastasis classifier for papillary thyroid cancer. TCRdb re-analyzed the PCR reads through MiXCR. The V and J calls, along with clone size, are taken from TCRdb and not from the paper's own processing. The data show about 25,000 clones, about 20% seen once. This clone is classed as medium-sized. No antigen is known for it. The receptor comes from a female donor with papillary thyroid cancer or a benign thyroid nodule (not recorded which). Some clones in this sample may be carry-over from other donors' samples. The sequencing sample was made of blood.

The CDR3 here is CASSYQGQGRGYTF. CDR3 bases: TGTGCCAGCAGTTACCAAGGACAGGGACGTGGCTACACCTTC. The chain uses TRBV6-2 or TRBV6-3 and TRBJ1-2; 8 nucleotides line up with TRBD1. V lost 2 bases, J lost 7 bases, and 6 bases stayed unmatched. The CDR3 contains 14 residues. Germline lookup yields CDR1 MNHEY and CDR2 SVGEGT.